This T cell receptor beta chain was observed in a study of T cell clones after liver transplantation. Study as a whole: TCRbeta sequencing after a pre-transplant mixed lymphocyte reaction identified graft-donor-reactive clones, later tracked in post-transplant blood. Three of eight recipients were HCV-positive; others had non-autoimmune, non-viral indications. Subjects received no induction therapy and standard immunosuppression until randomization at 12-24 months post-transplant.

Only in-frame clones appear in the TCRdb table, and some are missing; sequencing was by immunoSEQ multiplex PCR. The sample holds 45,000 to 60,000 clones, 86% seen once. Study results and caveats: Low donor cell numbers restricted donor-reactive repertoire measurement in a couple of subjects.

Comments on this clone: What it binds is unknown.

Looked up from germline, CDR1 is LNHDA and CDR2 is SQIVND (reference sequence). With 7 bases removed from V and 4 bases from J, the gap between germline ends came to 6 bases. The CDR3 extends over 11 amino acids. The starting material was CD8+ T cells from blood, obtained 12 months after liver transplant. The J gene is TRBJ2-3, the V gene TRBV19, with unresolved D. The sequence derives from a human patient who received a liver transplant. These T cells may partly come from the graft donor. CDR3 DNA sequence: TGTGCCAGTACCGGAGCAGATACGCAGTATTTT. This gives the protein CASTGADTQYF.